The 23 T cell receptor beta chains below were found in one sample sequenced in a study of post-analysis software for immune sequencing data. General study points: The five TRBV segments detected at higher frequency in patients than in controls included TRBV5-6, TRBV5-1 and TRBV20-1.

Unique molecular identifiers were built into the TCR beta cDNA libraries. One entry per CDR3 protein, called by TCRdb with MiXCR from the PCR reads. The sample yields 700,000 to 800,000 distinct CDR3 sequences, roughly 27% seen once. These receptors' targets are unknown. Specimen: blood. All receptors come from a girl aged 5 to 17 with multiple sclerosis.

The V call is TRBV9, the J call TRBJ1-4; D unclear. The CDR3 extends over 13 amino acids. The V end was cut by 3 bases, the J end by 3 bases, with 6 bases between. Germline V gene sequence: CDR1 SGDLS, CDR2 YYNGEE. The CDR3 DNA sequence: TGTGCCAGCAGCGCGGCACCTAATGAAAAACTGTTTTTT. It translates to CASSAAPNEKLFF.

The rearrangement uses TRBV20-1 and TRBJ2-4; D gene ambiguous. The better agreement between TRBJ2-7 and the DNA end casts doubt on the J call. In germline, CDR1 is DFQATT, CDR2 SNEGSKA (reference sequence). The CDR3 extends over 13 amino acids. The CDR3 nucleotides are TGCAGTGCTAGAGTTACAGTCTCCTACGAGCAGTACTTC. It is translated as CSARVTVSYEQYF.

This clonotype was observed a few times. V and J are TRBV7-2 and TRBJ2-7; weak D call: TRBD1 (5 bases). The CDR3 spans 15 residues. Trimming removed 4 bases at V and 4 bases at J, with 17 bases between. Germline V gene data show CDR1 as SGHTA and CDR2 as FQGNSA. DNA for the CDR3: TGTGCCAGCAGCTCTCCAGGGTTTGCACGATACGAGCAGTACTTC. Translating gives CASSSPGFARYEQYF.

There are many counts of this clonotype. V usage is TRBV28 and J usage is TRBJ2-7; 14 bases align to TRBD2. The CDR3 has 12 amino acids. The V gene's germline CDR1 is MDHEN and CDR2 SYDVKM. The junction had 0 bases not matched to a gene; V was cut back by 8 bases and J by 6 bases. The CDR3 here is CASGTSGSEQYF. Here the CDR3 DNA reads TGTGCCAGCGGGACTAGCGGGAGCGAGCAGTACTTC.

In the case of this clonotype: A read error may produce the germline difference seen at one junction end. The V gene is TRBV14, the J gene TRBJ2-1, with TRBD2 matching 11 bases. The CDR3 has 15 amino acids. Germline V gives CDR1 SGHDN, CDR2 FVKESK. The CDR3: CASSQLGLAVGEQFF. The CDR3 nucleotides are TGTGCCAGTAGCCAACTGGGACTAGCGGTCGGTGAGCAGTTCTTC. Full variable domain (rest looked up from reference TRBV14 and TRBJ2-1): EAGVTQFPSHSVIEKGQTVTLRCDPISGHDNLYWYRRVMGKEIKFLLHFVKESKQDESGMPNNRFLAERTGGTYSTLKVQPAELEDSGVYFCASSQLGLAVGEQFFGPGTRLTVL.

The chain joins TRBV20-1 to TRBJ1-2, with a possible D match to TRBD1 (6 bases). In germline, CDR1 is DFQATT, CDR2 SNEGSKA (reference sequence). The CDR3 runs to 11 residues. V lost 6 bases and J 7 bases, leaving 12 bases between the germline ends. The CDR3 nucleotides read TGCAGTGCCCCGGGGGCGAGTGGCTACACCTTC. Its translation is CSAPGASGYTF.

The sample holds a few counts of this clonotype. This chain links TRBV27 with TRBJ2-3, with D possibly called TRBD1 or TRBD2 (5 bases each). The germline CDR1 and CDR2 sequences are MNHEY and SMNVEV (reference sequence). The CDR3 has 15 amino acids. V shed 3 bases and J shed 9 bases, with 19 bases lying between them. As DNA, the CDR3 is TGTGCCAGCAGTTTGTTCCGGGGCCAACAAAAAACGCAGTATTTT. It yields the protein CASSLFRGQQKTQYF.

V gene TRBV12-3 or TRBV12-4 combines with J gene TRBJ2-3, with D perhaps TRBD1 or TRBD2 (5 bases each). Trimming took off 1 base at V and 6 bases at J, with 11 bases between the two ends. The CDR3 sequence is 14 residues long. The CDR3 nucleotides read TGTGCCAGCAGTTTAGGGCCTTGGGGGGATACGCAGTATTTT. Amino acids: CASSLGPWGDTQYF.

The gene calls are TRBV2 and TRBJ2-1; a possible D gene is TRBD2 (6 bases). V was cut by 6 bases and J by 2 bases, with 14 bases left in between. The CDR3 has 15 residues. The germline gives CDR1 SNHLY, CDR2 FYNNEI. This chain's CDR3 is CASRPRSGAYNEQFF. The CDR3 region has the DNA TGTGCCAGCAGGCCTAGATCGGGGGCCTACAATGAGCAGTTCTTC.

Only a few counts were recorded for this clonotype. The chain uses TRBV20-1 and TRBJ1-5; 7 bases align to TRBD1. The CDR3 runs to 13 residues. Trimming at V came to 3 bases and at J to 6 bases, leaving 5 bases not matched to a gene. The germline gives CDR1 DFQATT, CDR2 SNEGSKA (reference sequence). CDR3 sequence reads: CSARTGWAQPQHF. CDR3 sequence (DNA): TGCAGTGCTAGGACAGGGTGGGCTCAGCCCCAGCATTTT.

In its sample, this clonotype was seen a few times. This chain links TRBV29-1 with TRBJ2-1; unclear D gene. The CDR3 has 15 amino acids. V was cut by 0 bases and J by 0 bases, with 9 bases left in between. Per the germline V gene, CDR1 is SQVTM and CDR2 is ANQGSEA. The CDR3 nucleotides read TGCAGCGTTGAAGATCGCGCCCGCTCCTACAATGAGCAGTTCTTC. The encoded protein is CSVEDRARSYNEQFF.

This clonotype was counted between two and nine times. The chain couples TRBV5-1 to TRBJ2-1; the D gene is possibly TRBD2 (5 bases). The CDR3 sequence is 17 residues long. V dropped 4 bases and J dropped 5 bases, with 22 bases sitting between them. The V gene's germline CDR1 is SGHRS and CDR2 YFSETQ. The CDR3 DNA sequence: TGCGCCAGCAGCCGTTCGATAGGAGGACTTCAAGACAATGAGCAGTTCTTC. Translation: CASSRSIGGLQDNEQFF.

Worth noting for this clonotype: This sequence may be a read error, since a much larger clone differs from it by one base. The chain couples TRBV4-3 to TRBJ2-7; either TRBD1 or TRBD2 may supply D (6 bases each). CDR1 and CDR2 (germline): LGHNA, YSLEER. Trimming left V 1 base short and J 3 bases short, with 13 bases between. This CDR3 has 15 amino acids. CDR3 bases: TGCGCCAGCAGCCAAGCTCTCAGGGGAGGCTACGAGCAGTACTTC. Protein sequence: CASSQALRGGYEQYF.

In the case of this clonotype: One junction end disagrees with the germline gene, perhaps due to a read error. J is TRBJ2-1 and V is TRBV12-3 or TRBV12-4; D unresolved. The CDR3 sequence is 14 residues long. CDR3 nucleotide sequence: TGTGCCCGCAGGATCCTTCTTTCCTACAATGAGCAGTTCTTC. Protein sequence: CARRILLSYNEQFF.

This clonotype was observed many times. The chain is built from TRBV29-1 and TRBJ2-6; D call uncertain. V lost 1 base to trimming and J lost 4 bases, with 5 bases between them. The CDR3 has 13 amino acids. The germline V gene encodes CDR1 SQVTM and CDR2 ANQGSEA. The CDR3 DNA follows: TGCAGCGTTGAAGGTGGGGGGGCCAACGTCCTGACTTTC. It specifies CSVEGGGANVLTF.

CDR3 in amino acids: CASSLAFGSEAFF. CDR3 DNA sequence: TGCGCCAGCAGCTTGGCCTTCGGTTCCGAAGCTTTCTTT. The chain links TRBV5-1 to TRBJ1-1; D gene unclear. The CDR3 extends over 13 amino acids. Germline V CDR1 and CDR2: SGHRS, YFSETQ. Trimming pared 0 bases from V and 8 bases from J, leaving 11 bases between.

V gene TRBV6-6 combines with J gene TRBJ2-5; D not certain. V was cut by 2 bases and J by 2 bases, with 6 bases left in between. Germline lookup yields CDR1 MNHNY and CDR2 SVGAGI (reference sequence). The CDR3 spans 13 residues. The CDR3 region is CASSYLQQETQYF. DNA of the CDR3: TGTGCCAGCAGTTACCTCCAACAAGAGACCCAGTACTTC.

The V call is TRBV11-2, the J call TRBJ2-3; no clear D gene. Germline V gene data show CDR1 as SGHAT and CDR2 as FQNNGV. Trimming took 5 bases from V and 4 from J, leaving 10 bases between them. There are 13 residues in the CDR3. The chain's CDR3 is CASSPGLADTQYF. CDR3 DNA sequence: TGTGCCAGCAGCCCTGGGCTCGCAGATACGCAGTATTTT.

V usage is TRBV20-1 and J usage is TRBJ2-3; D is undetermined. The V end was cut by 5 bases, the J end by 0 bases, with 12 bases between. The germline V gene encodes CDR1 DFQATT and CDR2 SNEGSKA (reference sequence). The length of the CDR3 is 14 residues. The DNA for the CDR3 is TGCAGTGCTCCCAAGACACAAAGCACAGATACGCAGTATTTT. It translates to CSAPKTQSTDTQYF.

The CDR3 protein is CASSLDRGLIYEQFF. CDR3 in DNA: TGTGCCAGCAGCTTGGACAGGGGGCTGATTTATGAGCAGTTCTTC. V is TRBV6-1 and J is TRBJ2-1; 11 positions agree with TRBD1. The V gene end was trimmed by 6 bases and the J gene end by 8 bases; junction bases not matched to a gene: 9. CDR1 is MNHNS and CDR2 is SASEGT in the germline V gene. CDR3 size: 15 residues.

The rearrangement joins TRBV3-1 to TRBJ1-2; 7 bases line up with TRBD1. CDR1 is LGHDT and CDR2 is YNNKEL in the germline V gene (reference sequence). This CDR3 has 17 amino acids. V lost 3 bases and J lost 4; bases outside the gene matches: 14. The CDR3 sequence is CASSHGPSTGWGYGYTF. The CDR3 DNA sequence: TGTGCCAGCAGCCACGGCCCCTCGACAGGGTGGGGCTATGGCTACACCTTC.

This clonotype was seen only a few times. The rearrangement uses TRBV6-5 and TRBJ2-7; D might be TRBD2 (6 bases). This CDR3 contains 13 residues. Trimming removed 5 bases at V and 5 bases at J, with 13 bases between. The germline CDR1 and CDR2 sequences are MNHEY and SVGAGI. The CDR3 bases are TGTGCCAGCAGTCCTAGACTAGTCCACGAGCAGTACTTC. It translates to CASSPRLVHEQYF.

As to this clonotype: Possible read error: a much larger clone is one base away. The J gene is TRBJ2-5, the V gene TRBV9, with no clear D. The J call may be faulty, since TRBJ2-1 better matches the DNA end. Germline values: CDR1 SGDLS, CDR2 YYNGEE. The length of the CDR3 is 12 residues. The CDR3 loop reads CASSSPQETQFF. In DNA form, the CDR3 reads TGTGCCAGCAGCTCCCCCCAAGAGACCCAGTTCTTC.